These 2 T cell receptor beta chains share one sample of origin, sequenced in a study of T-cell reconstitution after alpha-beta-depleted transplantation in children. Unique molecular identifiers were used to barcode this TCRbeta library. TCRdb fed the PCR reads into MiXCR, producing one record per CDR3 protein. This table has 200,000 to 250,000 distinct CDR3 sequences, about 12% appearing once. Sequences were derived from PBMCs from the stem cell graft donor, sampled from the stem cell graft. The receptors stem from a human donor who donated a stem cell graft to a child with acute lymphoblastic leukemia.

This clonotype was observed many times. The chain's CDR3 is CAISETSGLYNEQFF. CDR3 in DNA: TGTGCCATCAGTGAGACTAGCGGTCTTTACAATGAGCAGTTCTTC. The J gene is TRBJ2-1, the V gene TRBV10-3, with 8 bases aligning to TRBD2. Germline V gene data show CDR1 as ENHRY and CDR2 as SYGVKD. The V gene end was trimmed by 2 bases and the J gene end by 4 bases; junction bases not matched to a gene: 4. The CDR3 totals 15 residues.

Many counts were recorded for this clonotype. The rearrangement uses TRBV3-1 and TRBJ1-2, with 9 nucleotides matching TRBD1. CDR3 length equals 14 residues. The V gene end was trimmed by 4 bases and the J gene end by 4 bases; junction bases not matched to a gene: 4. Per germline, CDR1 LGHDT and CDR2 YNNKEL (reference sequence). CDR3 protein: CASSPGQGPYGYTF. The CDR3 bases are TGTGCCAGCAGCCCGGGACAGGGACCCTATGGCTACACCTTC.